The 30 T cell receptor beta chains below all came from one sample that was sequenced in a study of cytomegalovirus exposure and HLA in healthy donors. The PCR contained 60 Vbeta and 13 Jbeta primers. The repertoire was sequenced with immunoSEQ multiplex PCR; TCRdb's copy has only in-frame clones and lacks some. The profile shows 150,000 to 200,000 clones, approximately 59% of them singletons. Sequences were obtained from PBMCs. All receptors derive from a middle-aged man in good health and CMV-seronegative.

This clone has only a few counts. The CDR3 loop is CASSSTTGANVLTF. The CDR3, as DNA: TGTGCCAGCAGCTCGACTACTGGGGCCAACGTCCTGACTTTC. The chain is built from TRBV11-3 and TRBJ2-6; perhaps TRBD2 as D (5 bases). Germline V gene lookup returns CDR1 SGHNT and CDR2 YENEEA. V lost 4 bases and J 2 bases, leaving 6 bases between the germline ends. This CDR3 has 14 amino acids.

The rearrangement joins TRBV18 to TRBJ1-6; D gene unclear. This CDR3 contains 15 residues. Trimming pared 3 bases from V and 0 bases from J, leaving 6 bases between. Germline lookup yields CDR1 KGHSH and CDR2 LQKENI. The CDR3 nucleotides are TGTGCCAGCTCACCTGAGAGCTCCTATAATTCACCCCTCCACTTT. The encoded protein is CASSPESSYNSPLHF.

The V and J genes are TRBV19 and TRBJ2-3; D ambiguous. The CDR3 totals 16 residues. V was cut by 5 bases and J by 4 bases, with 19 bases left in between. Germline V lookup: CDR1 LNHDA, CDR2 SQIVND (reference sequence). The CDR3 is CASSPEVNIYADTQYF. The CDR3, as DNA: TGTGCCAGTAGTCCAGAGGTGAACATCTACGCAGATACGCAGTATTTT.

The genes are TRBV2 and TRBJ1-1; unclear D gene. V lost 2 bases to trimming and J lost 6 bases, with 10 bases between them. CDR1 and CDR2 (germline): SNHLY, FYNNEI. The CDR3 totals 13 residues. Here the CDR3 reads CASSESGSSEAFF. The CDR3 nucleotides read TGTGCCAGCAGTGAATCGGGTAGCTCTGAAGCTTTCTTT.

This rearrangement joins TRBV19 to TRBJ2-3; TRBD2 is a possible D gene (5 bases). Trimming removed 1 base from V and 6 bases from J, with 5 bases in between. This CDR3 has 12 residues. The germline V gene encodes CDR1 LNHDA and CDR2 SQIVND (reference sequence). This CDR3 is CASSIASDTQYF. CDR3 DNA: TGTGCCAGTAGTATAGCTAGCGATACGCAGTATTTT.

On this clone: Within the sample, other DNA sequences also encode this same CDR3. The chain links TRBV6-1 to TRBJ2-7; 7 bases map to TRBD1. This CDR3 has 13 amino acids. The junction had 2 bases not matched to a gene; V was cut back by 5 bases and J by 1 base. Germline CDR1 MNHNS, CDR2 SASEGT. The CDR3, as DNA: TGTGCCAGCAGTTTACAGGGGTCCTACGAGCAGTACTTC. Its translation: CASSLQGSYEQYF.

The chain joins TRBV2 to TRBJ2-1; TRBD1 might be the D (7 bases). The CDR3 spans 15 residues. Per germline, CDR1 SNHLY and CDR2 FYNNEI. The V and J ends lost 2 bases and 6 bases respectively, with 14 bases between them. CDR3 amino acids: CASSETGQGGNEQFF. The CDR3 DNA sequence: TGTGCCAGCAGTGAAACGGGTCAGGGGGGCAATGAGCAGTTCTTC.

This clone was picked up a small number of times. This rearrangement joins TRBV6-1 to TRBJ2-7; 7 bases line up with TRBD1. Germline V lookup: CDR1 MNHNS, CDR2 SASEGT. V trimming: 5 bases; J trimming: 2 bases; junction bases outside the gene matches: 3. This CDR3 is 13 amino acids long. The CDR3 DNA is TGTGCCAGCAGTACGGGACAGCCCTACGAGCAGTACTTC. Translation: CASSTGQPYEQYF.

This clone was found once. V and J are TRBV19 and TRBJ2-5, with D possibly being TRBD1 (7 bases). This CDR3 comprises 16 residues. The germline V gene encodes CDR1 LNHDA and CDR2 SQIVND (reference sequence). Trimming cost V 1 base and J 5 bases, with 17 bases left between them. The CDR3 region is CASSIAGGGNSETQYF. Written as DNA, the CDR3 is TGTGCCAGTAGTATAGCAGGAGGGGGCAATAGTGAGACCCAGTACTTC.

The V call is TRBV21-1, the J call TRBJ2-7; the table's TRBD2 call for D was not verified on the DNA. TRBV21-1 is classified as a pseudogene. The CDR3 is 14 amino acids. As DNA, the CDR3 is TGTGCCAGCAGCCAAAGCCCAAAGACCTACGAGCAGTACTTC. This sequence encodes CASSQSPKTYEQYF.

The CDR3 loop reads CASSLGSSGVSYNEQFF. The CDR3 DNA reads as TGTGCCAGCAGCTTAGGGTCTAGCGGGGTTTCCTACAATGAGCAGTTCTTC. The V gene is TRBV7-8, the J gene TRBJ2-1, with 9 bases that match TRBD2. The CDR3 has 17 amino acids. J lost 1 base, V lost 1 base, and 5 bases had no gene match. Germline lookup yields CDR1 SGHVS and CDR2 FQNEAQ.

V usage is TRBV6-6 and J usage is TRBJ2-7; D is undetermined. Trimming took off 4 bases at V and 4 bases at J, with 5 bases between the two ends. This CDR3 is built from 11 residues. Germline V CDR1 and CDR2: MNHNY, SVGAGI (reference sequence). CDR3 coding DNA: TGTGCCAGCAGTTCCTTATACGAGCAGTACTTC. Its translation: CASSSLYEQYF.

This chain uses TRBV5-8 with TRBJ1-1; 8 positions agree with TRBD1. Germline loops: CDR1 SGHTS, CDR2 YDEGEE. J gave up 4 bases and V 2 bases, and 7 bases lay outside the gene matches. This CDR3 spans 15 amino acids. CDR3 sequence (DNA): TGTGCCAGCAGCTTTCACAGGGGGGCGAGCACTGAAGCTTTCTTT. Translated, it gives CASSFHRGASTEAFF.

The chain uses TRBV30 and TRBJ1-4, with TRBD1 identical over 8 bases. V trimming: 1 base; J trimming: 6 bases; junction bases outside the gene matches: 4. This CDR3 has 14 residues. Germline loops: CDR1 GTSNPN, CDR2 SVGIG (reference sequence). The CDR3 sequence: CAWSAGQADEKLFF. The CDR3 DNA reads as TGTGCCTGGAGTGCGGGACAGGCGGATGAAAAACTGTTTTTT.

In nucleotides, the CDR3 is TGTGCCAGCAGCCAGATGGGACAGCCTCAAGAGACCCAGTACTTC. This gives the protein CASSQMGQPQETQYF. The chain has TRBV7-2 and TRBJ2-5; TRBD1 aligns across 7 bases. The CDR3 has 15 amino acids. V was clipped by 5 bases and J by 2 bases; unmatched bases: 8. CDR1 and CDR2 (germline): SGHTA, FQGNSA.

Notes on this clone: Mismatch with germline at one junction end may stem from a read error. The same CDR3 also results from other DNA sequences found in this sample. V and J are TRBV2 and TRBJ2-7; 8 nucleotides line up with TRBD2. The germline V gene has CDR1 SNHLY and CDR2 FYNNEI. The CDR3 spans 16 residues. In nucleotides, the CDR3 is TGTGCTAGCAGTGAAGTGACTAGCGAGTTTTCCTACGAGCAGTACTTC. This sequence encodes CASSEVTSEFSYEQYF.

In nucleotides, the CDR3 is TGTGCCAGCAGCTTAGTTTATAGTAGACTATCTGGGGCCAACGTCCTGACTTTC. Translating gives CASSLVYSRLSGANVLTF. The chain recombines TRBV11-1 with TRBJ2-6, with D perhaps TRBD2 (5 bases). The CDR3 length is 18 residues. Germline-derived CDR1 and CDR2 are SGHAT and FQDESV (reference sequence). V lost 1 base and J 1 base, leaving 14 bases between the germline ends.

The genes are TRBV28 and TRBJ1-5, with TRBD1 matching over 9 bases. This CDR3 region has 19 residues. V lost 6 bases to trimming and J lost 0 bases; unmatched junction nucleotides: 15. Germline CDR1 and CDR2: MDHEN and SYDVKM. The CDR3 reads CASRDSRDRAGYSNQPQHF. The CDR3 DNA is TGTGCCAGCAGAGACTCCCGGGACAGGGCTGGCTATAGCAATCAGCCCCAGCATTTT.

The V call is TRBV6-5, the J call TRBJ1-1; D perhaps matches TRBD1 (5 bases). The CDR3 spans 15 residues. Germline V lookup: CDR1 MNHEY, CDR2 SVGAGI. V lost 6 bases, J lost 0 bases, and 14 bases lay in between. The CDR3 bases are TGTGCCAGCAGGTACGGGGGGGGAGTGAACACTGAAGCTTTCTTT. The encoded protein is CASRYGGGVNTEAFF.

This sequence joins TRBV19 and TRBJ2-5; possible D gene TRBD1, 6 bases. Deletions cut 8 bases from V and 2 bases from J, with 12 bases between. CDR1 and CDR2 from the germline V gene are LNHDA and SQIVND (reference sequence). The CDR3 extends over 13 amino acids. CDR3: CASAGTHQETQYF. CDR3 nucleotide sequence: TGTGCCAGTGCCGGGACACATCAAGAGACCCAGTACTTC.

The genes are TRBV5-4 and TRBJ2-5; 8 nucleotides match TRBD2. J lost 5 bases, V lost 2 bases, and 8 bases had no gene match. The length of the CDR3 is 15 residues. Germline CDR1 is SGHNT and CDR2 is YYREEE (reference sequence). The CDR3 here is CASSFTAGAHETQYF. The CDR3 bases are TGTGCCAGCAGCTTCACAGCGGGGGCGCATGAGACCCAGTACTTC.

The V call is TRBV2, the J call TRBJ2-7; maybe TRBD2 (5 bases). Germline assignment: CDR1 SNHLY and CDR2 FYNNEI. Trimming took off 6 bases at V and 5 bases at J, with 17 bases between the two ends. This CDR3 is 14 amino acids long. This CDR3 is CASRVGGSLDEQYF. CDR3 nucleotide sequence: TGTGCCAGCAGAGTTGGTGGGAGTCTCGACGAGCAGTACTTC.

This clone was detected only a few times. The rearrangement links TRBV4-1 to TRBJ2-2, with 7 positions matching TRBD2. This CDR3 comprises 15 residues. The J segment lost 3 bases and the V segment lost 4 bases, leaving 5 bases of the junction unmatched. The germline V gene encodes CDR1 MGHRA and CDR2 YSYEKL. The chain's CDR3 is CASSPGTTHTGELFF. The DNA of the CDR3 is TGCGCCAGCAGCCCCGGGACTACCCACACCGGGGAGCTGTTTTTT.

This clone showed up just a few times. V usage is TRBV29-1 and J usage is TRBJ1-2; 7 bases are shared with TRBD1. The CDR3 sequence is 16 residues long. V was clipped by 4 bases and J by 4 bases; unmatched bases: 15. CDR1 and CDR2 (germline): SQVTM, ANQGSEA. The CDR3 bases are TGCAGCGTTGTCAGGGCCATGGGCCAGGGGGTCTATGGCTACACCTTC. It specifies CSVVRAMGQGVYGYTF.

A remark on this clone: A junction boundary mismatches the germline segment, possibly from a read error. The chain is built from TRBV12-5 and TRBJ2-1, with D maybe TRBD1 (6 bases). Germline CDR1 reads LGHNT; CDR2 reads FRNRAP. The CDR3 sequence is 17 residues long. CDR3 in amino acids: CASGLTGQTGPYSEQFF. The CDR3 DNA reads TGTGCTAGTGGTCTAACTGGACAGACTGGGCCGTACAGTGAGCAGTTCTTC. Looking up the rest from reference TRBV12-5 and TRBJ2-1 gives the full variable domain: DARVTQTPRHKVTEMGQEVTMRCQPILGHNTVFWYRQTMMQGLELLAYFRNRAPLDDSGMPKDRFSAEMPDATLATLKIQPSEPRDSAVYFCASGLTGQTGPYSEQFFGPGTRLTVL.

V usage is TRBV7-2 and J usage is TRBJ2-5; D uncertain. The CDR3 runs 13 residues. The ends were cut back, 0 bases at V and 2 bases at J, with 4 bases in the middle. Germline CDR1 reads SGHTA; CDR2 reads FQGNSA. CDR3 sequence (DNA): TGTGCCAGCAGCTTAGCCGTGCAAGAGACCCAGTACTTC. Encoded protein: CASSLAVQETQYF.

A remark on this clone: Distinct nucleotide sequences in the sample also encode this CDR3. In nucleotides, the CDR3 is TGTGCCAGCTCACCTCGACAGGGGGACGGCTACACCTTC. Translation gives CASSPRQGDGYTF. J is TRBJ1-2 and V is TRBV18; 9 bases line up with TRBD1. From germline, CDR1 is KGHSH and CDR2 LQKENI. CDR3 length equals 13 residues. V gave up 3 bases and J gave up 8 bases; unmatched junction bases: 4.

The chain uses TRBV5-1 and TRBJ1-2, with D hard to call. The ends were cut back, 0 bases at V and 3 bases at J, with 12 bases in the middle. The CDR3 runs 15 residues. Germline V gene lookup returns CDR1 SGHRS and CDR2 YFSETQ. The CDR3 spells CASSLGADSHYGYTF. The CDR3 DNA sequence: TGCGCCAGCAGCTTGGGGGCGGACTCCCACTATGGCTACACCTTC.

The chain carries TRBV7-6 and TRBJ2-2, with a weak D call TRBD2 (6 bases). Trimming shortened V by 3 bases and J by 1 base, and 9 bases separated the two germline ends. The CDR3 length is 15 residues. Germline V lookup: CDR1 SGHVS, CDR2 FNYEAQ. DNA for the CDR3: TGTGCCAGCAGCTTGCGGGACTTGAACACCGGGGAGCTGTTTTTT. Amino acid sequence: CASSLRDLNTGELFF. The full variable domain, in which reference TRBV7-6 and TRBJ2-2 provide the parts outside the CDR3, is GAGVSQSPRYKVTKRGQDVALRCDPISGHVSLYWYRQALGQGPEFLTYFNYEAQQDKSGLPNDRFSAERPEGSISTLTIQRTEQRDSAMYRCASSLRDLNTGELFFGEGSRLTVL.

The chain is built from TRBV6-6 and TRBJ2-3, with 9 bases fitting TRBD2. This CDR3 spans 16 amino acids. Germline CDR1 is MNHNY and CDR2 is SVGAGI (reference sequence). V gave up 3 bases and J gave up 5 bases; unmatched junction bases: 9. CDR3 loop: CASSYMISGSEDTQYF. As DNA, the CDR3 is TGTGCCAGCAGTTATATGATTAGCGGGAGTGAAGATACGCAGTATTTT.